This is a list of T cell receptor beta chains from one sample in a study of tumor-infiltrating lymphocytes in primary liver carcinoma. TCRdb recomputed calls from the multiplex PCR reads with MiXCR, one row per CDR3 protein. Among about 100,000 distinct CDR3 sequences listed, just over 65% were seen once. Sequencing was performed on tumor-adjacent normal liver tissue. All receptors come from a man in his forties with primary liver carcinoma and hepatitis B virus infection. Each CDR3 is given with its conserved first and last residue. Each record gives: V gene, D gene, J gene, clone size, CDR3 protein, CDR3 DNA. The D gene is left open where the match is weak. Not all rows give a size; the values are once, few, many and, for expanded clones, a class.

TRBV11-1	NA	TRBJ2-2	NA	CATSLGLSGELFF	TGTGCCACGAGCTTAGGACTATCCGGGGAGCTGTTTTTT
TRBV29-1	NA	TRBJ1-1	NA	CSVDFQQNTEAFF	TGCAGCGTTGACTTCCAGCAGAACACTGAAGCTTTCTTT
TRBV29-1	NA	TRBJ2-5	NA	CSIDRNHETQYF	TGCAGCATTGACAGAAACCATGAGACCCAGTACTTC
TRBV6-6	TRBD2	TRBJ2-5	NA	CASSLAGMKTHYF	TGTGCCAGCAGTTTAGCGGGAATGAAGACCCATTACTTC
TRBV6-2/TRBV6-3	NA	TRBJ1-5	NA	CTSSYQAGGNQPQHF	TGTACCAGCAGTTACCAGGCGGGGGGCAATCAGCCCCAGCATTTT
TRBV4-1	NA	TRBJ2-7	NA	CASSQVPGDTTRVQYF	TGTGCCAGCAGCCAAGTCCCCGGAGATACCACGCGGGTGCAGTACTTC
TRBV6-5	TRBD1	TRBJ2-7	NA	CASRPGQGSPYEQYF	TGTGCCAGCCGTCCGGGACAGGGTTCCCCCTACGAGCAGTACTTC
TRBV5-1	NA	TRBJ1-1	once	CASSFQDTYTEAFF	TGCGCCAGCAGCTTCCAGGACACTTACACTGAAGCTTTCTTT
TRBV19	NA	TRBJ1-1	NA	CASRKRETTEAFF	TGTGCCAGCCGGAAAAGGGAGACCACTGAAGCTTTCTTT
TRBV11-1	TRBD1	TRBJ1-2	NA	CASNSGQYYDYTF	TGTGCCAGCAACTCGGGACAGTATTATGACTACACCTTC
TRBV4-1	TRBD2	TRBJ2-7	NA	CASRQDQLAEKQYF	TGCGCCAGCCGCCAAGATCAACTAGCGGAAAAGCAGTACTTC
TRBV6-1	TRBD2	TRBJ2-3	NA	CASSELAGGTDTHYF	TGTGCCAGCAGTGAACTAGCGGGAGGCACAGATACACACTATTTT
TRBV28	NA	TRBJ1-2	few	CASRTSNYGYTF	TGTGCCAGCAGGACATCCAATTATGGCTACACCTTC
TRBV5-6	NA	TRBJ2-7	NA	CASSFLDGFGSYEQYF	TGTGCCAGCAGCTTCCTGGACGGCTTCGGTTCCTACGAGCAGTACTTC
TRBV29-1	NA	TRBJ1-2	NA	CSVEDVPGRGYGCTF	TGCAGCGTTGAAGATGTACCCGGAAGGGGTTATGGCTGCACCTTC
TRBV5-5	NA	TRBJ1-1	NA	CNGSPTGSSPEAFF	TGTAACGGCAGTCCTACAGGGTCTTCCCCTGAAGCTTTCTTT
TRBV29-1	NA	TRBJ1-1	once	CSVDAAINTEAFF	TGCAGCGTTGACGCAGCCATAAACACTGAAGCTTTCTTT
TRBV30	NA	TRBJ2-7	NA	CAWSPGTYEHYF	TGTGCCTGGAGTCCCGGGACCTACGAACATTACTTC
TRBV4-2	NA	TRBJ2-1	NA	CASSQIPGTGGNEQFF	TGTGCCAGTAGCCAAATCCCCGGGACTGGGGGCAATGAGCAGTTCTTC
TRBV12-3/TRBV12-4	TRBD1	TRBJ1-1	many	CAILRAGGTEAFF	TGTGCCATTCTACGGGCAGGGGGCACTGAAGCTTTCTTT
TRBV6-6	TRBD1	TRBJ1-5	NA	CASTRGRDQPQHF	TGTGCTAGCACGAGGGGGCGCGATCAGCCCCAGCATTTT
TRBV10-3	TRBD1	TRBJ2-3	many	CAISGQGGTDTQYF	TGTGCCATCAGTGGACAGGGGGGCACAGATACGCAGTATTTT